This TCR beta chain appears in the sequencing data of a study of shared clonotypes between healthy human individuals. The study, taken as a whole, reports: With few donors, the genetic and exposure-history diversity represented was limited.

Using immunoSEQ multiplex PCR, the repertoire was profiled, and TCRdb retains in-frame clones only, with some absent. The table has roughly 2.5 million clones, approximately 92% seen once. The CDR3 extends over 18 amino acids. Germline CDR1 reads MNHNS; CDR2 reads SASEGT. The ends lost 2 bases at V and 8 bases at J; junction bases unmatched: 14. As for this clone: Its antigen is as yet unknown.

The chain recombines TRBV6-1 with TRBJ2-1, with TRBD2 matching over 11 bases. The receptor was isolated from a man younger than 35 in good health. Material for sequencing was naive CD4+ T cells sorted from blood. Subset described: CD45RA+ positively selected. Here the CDR3 DNA reads TGTGCCAGCAGTGAAACGACTAGCGGGAAGGTGGCTCGGGATGAGCAGTTCTTC. This sequence encodes CASSETTSGKVARDEQFF.